The 8 T cell receptor beta chains in this list originate from one sample, sequenced in a study of neurological immune-mediated disorders. MiXCR, applied by TCRdb to the 5' RACE reads, yields one record per CDR3 protein. Of more than 60,000 distinct CDR3 sequences listed, about 4% are singletons. Source material: PBMCs. The receptor source for this set is a woman aged 45-65 years with multiple sclerosis.

This clonotype was observed at least ten times. The chain couples TRBV14 to TRBJ2-2; the D call may be TRBD1 or TRBD2 (6 bases each). This CDR3 comprises 17 residues. The germline CDR1 and CDR2 sequences are SGHDN and FVKESK. The V end lost 4 bases, the J end lost 0 bases, and 15 bases lay between the germline ends. The CDR3 spells CASSLLGGRPNTGELFF. CDR3 DNA sequence: TGTGCCAGCAGCCTATTGGGGGGCAGGCCGAACACCGGGGAGCTGTTTTTT.

To note about this clonotype: A much larger clone differs by one base, so this may be a read error. This chain uses TRBV7-9 with TRBJ2-3, with TRBD2 identical over 8 bases. This CDR3 contains 15 residues. CDR1 and CDR2 (germline): SEHNR, FQNEAQ (reference sequence). CDR3 residues: CVSSLSGSRSDTQYF. As DNA, the CDR3 is TGTGTCAGCAGCTTAAGCGGGAGTAGGTCAGATACGCAGTATTTT.

This clonotype came up many times. The chain is built from TRBV7-9 and TRBJ1-2; a weak D match, TRBD1 (5 bases). Germline V CDR1 and CDR2: SEHNR, FQNEAQ (reference sequence). The V and J ends lost 3 bases and 4 bases respectively, with 15 bases between them. This CDR3 spans 15 amino acids. The CDR3 spells CASSFGARGTYGYTF. DNA of the CDR3: TGTGCCAGCAGCTTTGGCGCCCGGGGGACCTATGGCTACACCTTC.

This clonotype was seen at least ten times. V is TRBV6-5 and J is TRBJ2-5, with D possibly matching TRBD1 (6 bases). V lost 6 bases and J 4 bases, leaving 15 bases between the germline ends. CDR1 MNHEY and CDR2 SVGAGI come from the germline V gene. The CDR3 is 14 amino acids. The CDR3 protein is CASRRQVSSETQYF. CDR3 bases: TGTGCCAGCAGGAGACAGGTCTCGTCAGAGACCCAGTACTTC.

There are many counts of this clonotype. The chain employs TRBV7-6 and TRBJ2-1; D unclear. The germline V and J ends were trimmed by 7 bases and 2 bases, with 9 bases remaining between them. The V gene's germline CDR1 is SGHVS and CDR2 FNYEAQ. This CDR3 is 13 amino acids long. The CDR3 region is CASNQGPYNEQFF. The CDR3 DNA sequence: TGTGCCAGCAACCAAGGGCCCTACAATGAGCAGTTCTTC.

This clonotype was found many times. Sequence at one end of the junction differs from germline and may be a read error. V usage is TRBV20-1 and J usage is TRBJ1-5; no clear D gene. The CDR3 covers 13 residues. Germline CDR1 DFQATT, CDR2 SNEGSKA (reference sequence). The CDR3 sequence is CSASQTLDQPQNF. CDR3 DNA sequence: TGCAGTGCTTCTCAAACATTAGATCAGCCCCAGAATTTT.

This clonotype has a count of ten or more. V usage is TRBV9 and J usage is TRBJ1-6, with 7 bases lining up with TRBD1. With 0 bases clipped from V and 9 bases from J, the junction kept 12 bases outside the gene matches. There are 17 residues in the CDR3. Per germline, CDR1 SGDLS and CDR2 YYNGEE. The CDR3 sequence is CASSVEGGVGAGSPLHF. DNA of the CDR3: TGTGCCAGCAGCGTAGAAGGGGGCGTCGGTGCAGGTTCACCCCTCCACTTT. Full variable domain (outside the CDR3, taken from reference TRBV9 and TRBJ1-6): DSGVTQTPKHLITATGQRVTLRCSPRSGDLSVYWYQQSLDQGLQFLIQYYNGEERAKGNILERFSAQQFPDLHSELNLSSLELGDSALYFCASSVEGGVGAGSPLHFGNGTRLTVT.

This clonotype was counted at least ten times. This chain connects TRBV24-1 to TRBJ2-5; perhaps TRBD1 as D (5 bases). V was trimmed by 3 bases and J by 5 bases, leaving 15 bases between them. Germline lookup yields CDR1 KGHDR and CDR2 SFDVKD. This CDR3 region has 15 residues. The CDR3 reads CATSDSGAVDETQYF. In DNA form, the CDR3 reads TGTGCCACCAGTGATAGTGGGGCAGTGGATGAGACCCAGTACTTC.